This T cell receptor beta chain was recorded in a study of blood T cell repertoires in COVID-19. Overall study: Sites in the United States, Italy and Spain provided acute and convalescent COVID-19 samples. PBMCs, B-cell-depleted T cells, or T cells were the source of the cDNA or gDNA that made up the material.

Germline trimming cut 4 bases from V and 5 bases from J; bases unmatched to any gene: 14. Germline V gene lookup returns CDR1 SGDLS and CDR2 YYNGEE. This CDR3 spans 18 amino acids. The data were produced by immunoSEQ multiplex PCR, yet TCRdb's version contains in-frame clones alone and is incomplete. The sample includes approximately 180,000 clones, about 85% of them seen just once. What was sequenced was peripheral blood. This TCR derives from a woman aged 80 or over with acute or convalescent COVID-19. The chain joins TRBV9 to TRBJ1-4; 10 bases align to TRBD1. As DNA, the CDR3 is TGTGCCAGCAGCCCGAGACCACGGTGGGGACAGGGGAATGAAAAACTGTTTTTT. Translated, it gives CASSPRPRWGQGNEKLFF.